This TCR beta chain appears in the sequencing data of a study of T cells in Graves' hyperthyroidism and ophthalmopathy. Study outcomes and limitations: Ophthalmopathy onset followed model prediction by a median approximately 6.2 months. In simple terms, a model built on 13 V-J features told ophthalmopathy apart from stable hyperthyroidism. Most clonotypes that expanded in the thyroid above 0.001 also showed up in blood.

Amplified TCR beta CDR3 regions came from RNA transcripts. The primer set for the first-round RT-PCR of the TCR CDR3 was HTBI. MiXCR, applied by TCRdb to the multiplex PCR reads, yields one record per CDR3 protein. The sample consists of roughly 630,000 distinct CDR3 sequences, approximately 14% of them appearing once. With a duration under 2 months, the hyperthyroidism was newly diagnosed in patients aged 18 to 65. Notes on this clonotype: Its antigen is unidentified.

J lost 0 bases, V lost 7 bases, and 13 bases had no gene match. The germline CDR1 and CDR2 sequences are KGHDR and SFDVKD. CDR3 length: 19 residues. This clonotype was sampled from a woman younger than 45 with Graves' hyperthyroidism. The material sequenced was blood. The chain carries TRBV24-1 and TRBJ2-6, with 8 bases identical to TRBD1. The DNA for the CDR3 is TGTGCCACCAGCGGTGGTCGGGACAGGACCCCCTCTGGGGCCAACGTCCTGACTTTC. This encodes CATSGGRDRTPSGANVLTF.